This entry lists 28 T cell receptor beta chains sequenced from one sample in a study of blood T cell repertoires in COVID-19. Measured with immunoSEQ multiplex PCR; TCRdb has only the in-frame clones, and not every one. The sample yields tens of thousands of clones, about 87% seen once. Specimen: peripheral blood. These receptors came from a woman aged 80 or over with acute or convalescent COVID-19.

This clone occurred once. The V gene is TRBV10-1, the J gene TRBJ1-2; 7 positions match TRBD1. Germline trimming cut 10 bases from V and 6 bases from J; bases unmatched to any gene: 11. The germline CDR1 and CDR2 sequences are WNHNN and SYGVQD (reference sequence). The CDR3 length is 13 residues. CDR3 coding DNA: TGCGCCACCTACAGGGGCCATGGGGATGGCTACACCTTC. Translation: CATYRGHGDGYTF.

In its sample, this clone was seen once. The genes are TRBV19 and TRBJ2-3; 9 bases match TRBD1. From germline, CDR1 is LNHDA and CDR2 SQIVND (reference sequence). The CDR3 sequence is 16 residues long. V shed 4 bases, J shed 3 bases, and the junction held 8 bases outside the gene matches. The CDR3 sequence is CASSREDRGRTDTQYF. In nucleotides, the CDR3 is TGTGCCAGTAGTAGAGAGGACAGGGGTAGGACAGATACGCAGTATTTT.

The rearrangement joins TRBV6-5 to TRBJ1-1, with 8 bases that match TRBD1. The V gene's germline CDR1 is MNHEY and CDR2 SVGAGI. The CDR3 is made up of 15 amino acids. V lost 2 bases and J lost 4; bases outside the gene matches: 6. The CDR3 spells CASSYGQGWGTEAFF. CDR3 sequence (DNA): TGTGCCAGCAGTTACGGACAGGGCTGGGGCACTGAAGCTTTCTTT.

The chain joins TRBV6-2 or TRBV6-3 to TRBJ1-2, with TRBD1 matching 7 bases. The V gene end was trimmed by 5 bases and the J gene end by 9 bases; junction bases not matched to a gene: 9. Germline V lookup: CDR1 MNHEY, CDR2 SVGEGT. The CDR3 sequence is 13 residues long. The CDR3 loop reads CASSNRQGGSYTF. CDR3 sequence (DNA): TGTGCCAGCAGTAACCGACAGGGTGGGAGCTACACCTTC.

This chain joins TRBV3-1 (or the pseudogene TRBV3-2) and TRBJ1-1; 7 bases are a match to TRBD1. Trimming removed 4 bases from V and 1 base from J; junction bases left unmatched: 0. The CDR3 loop spans 13 amino acids. Germline V gives CDR1 LGHDT, CDR2 YNNKEL (reference sequence). This CDR3 reads CASSRTGNTEAFF. The DNA of the CDR3 is TGTGCCAGCAGCCGGACAGGGAACACTGAAGCTTTCTTT.

This clone was seen a handful of times. Written as DNA, the CDR3 is TGTGCCAGCAGCCAAGACGCTGGGCAGGGCTACAATGAGCAGTTCTTC. It codes for CASSQDAGQGYNEQFF. The chain couples TRBV3-1 (or the pseudogene TRBV3-2) to TRBJ2-1, with TRBD1 as a possible D gene (5 bases). The germline V and J ends were trimmed by 0 bases and 3 bases, with 12 bases remaining between them. CDR1 LGHDT and CDR2 YNNKEL come from the germline V gene (reference sequence). The CDR3 length is 16 residues.

CDR3 DNA: TGTGCCAGTAGCCTTACAGGGAACACTGAAGCTTTCTTT. Protein product: CASSLTGNTEAFF. The chain combines TRBV19 with TRBJ1-1; perhaps TRBD1 as D (5 bases). Germline CDR1 is LNHDA and CDR2 is SQIVND (reference sequence). The CDR3 extends over 13 amino acids. V shed 6 bases and J shed 1 base, with 9 bases lying between them.

The genes are TRBV18 and TRBJ2-1; the match to TRBD2 covers 8 bases. Germline CDR1 reads KGHSH; CDR2 reads LQKENI. The V and J ends lost 7 bases and 5 bases, in that order; junction bases with no gene match: 7. This CDR3 has 14 residues. The DNA for the CDR3 is TGTGCCAGCTTCCCGGGACTAGGAGACAATGAGCAGTTCTTC. It translates to CASFPGLGDNEQFF. Drawing the rest from reference TRBV18 and TRBJ2-1, the complete variable domain is NAGVMQNPRHLVRRRGQEARLRCSPMKGHSHVYWYRQLPEEGLKFMVYLQKENIIDESGMPKERFSAEFPKEGPSILRIQQVVRGDSAAYFCASFPGLGDNEQFFGPGTRLTVL.

The rearrangement joins TRBV14 to TRBJ2-5; D call uncertain. CDR3 size: 15 residues. CDR1 SGHDN and CDR2 FVKESK come from the germline V gene. V was pared by 2 bases and J by 2 bases, with 12 bases between. The CDR3, as DNA: TGTGCCAGCAGCCAATATCATAGAAATCAAGAGACCCAGTACTTC. Translating it yields CASSQYHRNQETQYF. The full variable domain, rest sourced from reference TRBV14 and TRBJ2-5, is EAGVTQFPSHSVIEKGQTVTLRCDPISGHDNLYWYRRVMGKEIKFLLHFVKESKQDESGMPNNRFLAERTGGTYSTLKVQPAELEDSGVYFCASSQYHRNQETQYFGPGTRLLVL.

DNA for the CDR3: TGTGCCAGCAGCGTAGGAGGGCCGCCTGGAAACACCATATATTTT. The encoded protein is CASSVGGPPGNTIYF. V and J are TRBV9 and TRBJ1-3, with D unclear. Germline CDR1 is SGDLS and CDR2 is YYNGEE. V lost 0 bases to trimming and J lost 2 bases, with 9 bases between them. The CDR3 consists of 15 residues.

The chain joins TRBV29-1 to TRBJ1-3, with D possibly matching TRBD1 (5 bases). Per the germline V gene, CDR1 is SQVTM and CDR2 is ANQGSEA. Trimming left V 4 bases short and J 0 bases short, with 10 bases between. This CDR3 has 14 amino acids. CDR3 loop: CSVVPQDSGNTIYF. The CDR3, as DNA: TGCAGCGTTGTCCCACAGGACTCTGGAAACACCATATATTTT.

The chain uses TRBV5-1 and TRBJ1-5, with a possible D match to TRBD1 (6 bases). Looked up from germline, CDR1 is SGHRS and CDR2 is YFSETQ. V shed 4 bases and J shed 6 bases, with 14 bases lying between them. The CDR3 is 14 residues long. The CDR3 is CASSPQGQGQPQHF. CDR3 nucleotide sequence: TGCGCCAGCAGCCCCCAGGGGCAAGGTCAGCCCCAGCATTTT. Supplemented by reference TRBV5-1 and TRBJ1-5, the full variable domain reads KAGVTQTPRYLIKTRGQQVTLSCSPISGHRSVSWYQQTPGQGLQFLFEYFSETQRNKGNFPGRFSGRQFSNSRSEMNVSTLELGDSALYLCASSPQGQGQPQHFGDGTRLSIL.

The rearrangement links TRBV18 to TRBJ1-1; 7 bases fit TRBD1. The CDR3 consists of 15 residues. The V gene end was trimmed by 4 bases and the J gene end by 0 bases; junction bases not matched to a gene: 5. The V gene's germline CDR1 is KGHSH and CDR2 LQKENI. CDR3 sequence (DNA): TGTGCCAGCTCACAGGGACAGCCAATGAACACTGAAGCTTTCTTT. Translating gives CASSQGQPMNTEAFF.

The V gene is TRBV10-1, the J gene TRBJ1-2; no definite D call. The V gene lost 0 bases and the J gene lost 4 bases, with 6 bases spanning the gap. This CDR3 has 13 amino acids. CDR1 is WNHNN and CDR2 is SYGVQD in the germline V gene (reference sequence). In DNA, the CDR3 is TGCGCCAGCAGTGAGTCGAACGGCTATGGCTACACCTTC. This gives the protein CASSESNGYGYTF.

The V call is TRBV4-3, the J call TRBJ2-5, with D uncertain. V was trimmed by 1 base and J by 3 bases, leaving 9 bases between them. This CDR3 contains 14 residues. Looked up from germline, CDR1 is LGHNA and CDR2 is YSLEER. The CDR3 DNA follows: TGCGCCAGCAGCCAAGGCTTGTCGGAAGAGACCCAGTACTTC. Residues: CASSQGLSEETQYF.

The rearrangement joins TRBV5-1 to TRBJ2-2; D possibly corresponds to TRBD1 (6 bases). This CDR3 is 17 amino acids long. V gave up 4 bases and J gave up 2 bases, with 18 bases separating them. The germline CDR1 and CDR2 sequences are SGHRS and YFSETQ. As DNA, the CDR3 is TGCGCCAGCAGCAGACAGGCCTCCGGTCCTAACACCGGGGAGCTGTTTTTT. It codes for CASSRQASGPNTGELFF.

The chain recombines TRBV11-3 with TRBJ2-1, with D possibly matching TRBD2 (6 bases). The CDR3 sequence is 15 residues long. V lost 5 bases, J lost 2 bases, and 13 bases lay in between. Germline V gives CDR1 SGHNT, CDR2 YENEEA. CDR3 sequence reads: CASSAGLGPYNEQFF. In DNA, the CDR3 is TGTGCCAGCAGCGCGGGACTTGGCCCCTACAATGAGCAGTTCTTC. The entire variable domain, with the rest obtained from reference TRBV11-3 and TRBJ2-1, is as follows: EAGVVQSPRYKIIEKKQPVAFWCNPISGHNTLYWYLQNLGQGPELLIRYENEEAVDDSQLPKDRFSAERLKGVDSTLKIQPAELGDSAVYLCASSAGLGPYNEQFFGPGTRLTVL.

Written as DNA, the CDR3 is TGTGCCAGCAGCACAGAACAGGGACGCTATGGCTACACCTTC. This gives the protein CASSTEQGRYGYTF. The chain has TRBV7-9 and TRBJ1-2, with D maybe TRBD1 (6 bases). Germline V CDR1 and CDR2: SEHNR, FQNEAQ (reference sequence). The germline V and J ends were trimmed by 5 bases and 4 bases, with 14 bases remaining between them. This CDR3 has 14 amino acids. The whole variable domain, remainder taken from reference TRBV7-9 and TRBJ1-2, is DTGVSQNPRHKITKRGQNVTFRCDPISEHNRLYWYRQTLGQGPEFLTYFQNEAQLEKSRLLSDRFSAERPKGSFSTLEIQRTEQGDSAMYLCASSTEQGRYGYTFGSGTRLTVV.

This chain connects TRBV6-2 or TRBV6-3 to TRBJ2-7; 7 bases map to TRBD1. J lost 2 bases, V lost 1 base, and 5 bases had no gene match. Germline assignment: CDR1 MNHEY and CDR2 SVGEGT. CDR3 size: 15 residues. This chain's CDR3 is CASSYWVGQTYEQYF. The CDR3 DNA is TGTGCCAGCAGTTACTGGGTGGGACAGACCTACGAGCAGTACTTC.

The chain recombines TRBV15 with TRBJ2-1, with a weak D call TRBD2 (6 bases). V was trimmed by 0 bases and J by 11 bases, leaving 8 bases between them. CDR3 size: 12 residues. Germline V CDR1 and CDR2: LNHNV, YYDKDF (reference sequence). In DNA, the CDR3 is TGTGCCACCAGCAGAGATCGGGGGAAGCAGTTCTTC. This gives the protein CATSRDRGKQFF.

The chain links TRBV7-9 to TRBJ1-2, with a tentative D call TRBD1 (5 bases). This CDR3 comprises 16 residues. Between the trimmed V and J ends, which lost 2 bases and 7 bases, there was a span of 20 bases. Germline lookup yields CDR1 SEHNR and CDR2 FQNEAQ (reference sequence). CDR3 sequence reads: CASSLMRLREHPGYTF. In DNA, the CDR3 is TGTGCCAGCAGCTTAATGCGGCTCAGGGAACACCCTGGCTACACCTTC.

The V call is TRBV6-5, the J call TRBJ1-5, with a possible D match to TRBD1 (6 bases). Trimming shortened V by 6 bases and J by 1 base, and 13 bases separated the two germline ends. The germline gives CDR1 MNHEY, CDR2 SVGAGI. The CDR3 runs 15 residues. The CDR3 spells CASRPQGSSNQPQHF. CDR3 nucleotides: TGTGCCAGCAGACCGCAGGGGAGCAGCAATCAGCCCCAGCATTTT.

This clone was found once. The chain uses TRBV3-1 (or the pseudogene TRBV3-2) and TRBJ1-3; a weak D match, TRBD1 (5 bases). CDR3 length: 13 residues. Germline CDR1 reads LGHDT; CDR2 reads YNNKEL (reference sequence). V lost 5 bases, J lost 4 bases, and 9 bases lay in between. For the CDR3, the DNA is TGTGCCAGCAGCTCCCGACAGGGAAACACCATATATTTT. This sequence encodes CASSSRQGNTIYF.

This rearrangement joins TRBV2 to TRBJ2-1, with D tentatively TRBD1 (6 bases). CDR1 SNHLY and CDR2 FYNNEI come from the germline V gene. The length of the CDR3 is 12 residues. Deletions cut 5 bases from V and 6 bases from J, with 8 bases between. CDR3 nucleotide sequence: TGTGCCAGCAGTTCGGACAGCAATGAGCAGTTCTTC. Protein product: CASSSDSNEQFF.

The V and J genes are TRBV6-5 and TRBJ2-3; 12 bases agree with TRBD2. The CDR3 totals 15 residues. Germline loops: CDR1 MNHEY, CDR2 SVGAGI. The ends lost 6 bases at V and 2 bases at J; junction bases unmatched: 3. The CDR3 DNA reads as TGTGCCAGCAGACTAGCGGGAGGCTTCACAGATACGCAGTATTTT. Its translation is CASRLAGGFTDTQYF.

J is TRBJ2-7 and V is TRBV11-2; tentative D call: TRBD2 (5 bases). Germline CDR1 and CDR2: SGHAT and FQNNGV. The CDR3 runs to 15 residues. V was cut by 0 bases and J by 5 bases, with 14 bases left in between. CDR3 coding DNA: TGTGCCAGCAGCTTAGAATATCGGGGTATCGACGAGCAGTACTTC. It codes for CASSLEYRGIDEQYF.

The CDR3 region has the DNA TGTGCCAGCAGTGAGGGCCAGGGCAGGACCCAGTACTTC. It specifies CASSEGQGRTQYF. V usage is TRBV2 and J usage is TRBJ2-5, with D perhaps matching TRBD1 (5 bases). The CDR3 runs to 13 residues. The germline CDR1 and CDR2 sequences are SNHLY and FYNNEI. V gave up 3 bases and J gave up 7 bases, with 12 bases separating them.

This chain links TRBV7-2 with TRBJ2-1; 7 bases agree with TRBD2. Germline assignment: CDR1 SGHTA and CDR2 FQGNSA. The CDR3 has 16 residues. The V segment lost 4 bases and the J segment 6 bases; nucleotides outside the gene matches: 12. CDR3 region: CASSSLWTGGGNEQFF. In DNA form, the CDR3 reads TGTGCCAGCAGCTCTTTGTGGACTGGGGGGGGCAATGAGCAGTTCTTC.